The 5 T cell receptor beta chains below come from one sample, sequenced in a study of beta chain features in type 1 diabetes. These receptors have no identified antigens. The investigators reverse transcribed all of the isolated RNA, so they sequenced expressed TCRB transcripts. Sequencing was performed with immunoSEQ multiplex PCR; in TCRdb, only in-frame clones are kept and a portion is missing. The data hold around 280,000 clones, with about 15% observed a single time. Study findings and constraints: In every one of the four CD4+ subsets, TCRB CDR3s were moderately but significantly shorter in Type 1 diabetes patients.

What was sequenced was naive CD4+ T cells from blood. The origin of the receptors is a man younger than 35 with type 1 diabetes.

As regards this clone: The DNA is left out, because the CDR3 cannot be placed on it with certainty; the CDR3 is given as TCRdb lists it. The J gene is TRBJ2-2, the V gene TRBV21-1; the table's D call TRBD2 went unverified against the DNA. TRBV21-1 corresponds to a pseudogene. With termini counted, the CDR3 has 20 amino acids. CDR3 sequence: CASSNSYQTLAGETPGSCFF.

This clone was detected only a few times. This sequence joins TRBV16 and TRBJ2-5; maybe TRBD1 (6 bases). Trimming shortened V by 9 bases and J by 4 bases, and 18 bases separated the two germline ends. The CDR3 consists of 14 residues. Per germline, CDR1 KGHSY and CDR2 FQNENV. CDR3: CASQPISRGETQYF. The DNA for the CDR3 is TGTGCCAGTCAGCCAATCAGCAGGGGAGAGACCCAGTACTTC.

This clone has only a few counts. V and J are TRBV5-1 and TRBJ2-7, with D possibly TRBD2 on 6 matching bases. The germline CDR1 and CDR2 sequences are SGHRS and YFSETQ. There are 16 residues in the CDR3. Trimming pared 5 bases from V and 1 base from J, leaving 19 bases between. Here the CDR3 reads CASRMGRDSWSYEQYF. CDR3 nucleotides: TGCGCCAGCAGAATGGGTCGGGACTCGTGGTCCTACGAGCAGTACTTC.

This clone was detected only a few times. The chain carries TRBV19 and TRBJ2-3; 8 positions agree with TRBD2. The CDR3 is made up of 15 amino acids. V shed 2 bases, J shed 2 bases, and the junction held 3 bases outside the gene matches. The germline V gene encodes CDR1 LNHDA and CDR2 SQIVND (reference sequence). This chain's CDR3 is CASSISGGVTDTQYF. CDR3 nucleotides: TGTGCCAGTAGTATATCGGGGGGGGTCACAGATACGCAGTATTTT.

The V gene is TRBV11-2, the J gene TRBJ2-3; D is perhaps TRBD1 (6 bases). Deletions cut 5 bases from V and 4 bases from J, with 16 bases between. In germline, CDR1 is SGHAT, CDR2 FQNNGV. CDR3 length equals 15 residues. The DNA of the CDR3 is TGTGCCAGCAGCGGGGATGGGGGCAGTGCAGATACGCAGTATTTT. It translates to CASSGDGGSADTQYF.